A selection of T cell receptor beta chains follows, all from one sample in a study of shared clonotypes between healthy human individuals. Clones were read by immunoSEQ multiplex PCR, and TCRdb kept only the in-frame ones, dropping some. The profile shows some 2.1 million clones, 80% to 95% of them singletons. The specimen was naive CD8+ T cells from PBMCs. The origin of the receptors is a man aged 18 to 29 in good health. Some clones in this sample may be carry-over from other donors' samples. The CDR3 runs from the conserved cysteine through the conserved F or W. D genes are given only for firm matches. Size is stated for part of the rows, as once, few or many counts, or as a class when the clone is expanded.

j_gene	v_gene	len	abundance	d_gene	CDR3aa	CDR3nt
TRBJ2-7	TRBV19	14	-	TRBD1	CASSLRDSPYEQYF	TGTGCCAGTAGTCTTAGGGACAGTCCCTACGAGCAGTACTTC
TRBJ2-7	TRBV9	14	-	TRBD1	CASSVAGTGYEQYF	TGTGCCAGCAGCGTAGCCGGGACAGGATACGAGCAGTACTTC
TRBJ2-1	TRBV27	13	-	-	CASSRGPRNEQFF	TGTGCCAGCAGCCGGGGACCGAGGAATGAGCAGTTCTTC
TRBJ1-5	TRBV28	15	-	-	CASSLGGQRNQPQHF	TGTGCCAGCAGTTTAGGCGGACAGCGCAATCAGCCCCAGCATTTT
TRBJ2-3	TRBV4-1	17	-	TRBD2	CASSQVTSGRNSDTQYF	TGCGCCAGCAGCCAAGTGACTAGCGGGAGGAATTCCGATACGCAGTATTTT
TRBJ2-7	TRBV27	15	-	-	CASSLSFATRYEQYF	TGTGCCAGCAGTTTATCCTTCGCCACCAGATACGAGCAGTACTTC
TRBJ1-4	TRBV30	13	few	-	CAWSAATNEKLFF	TGTGCCTGGAGCGCAGCAACTAATGAAAAACTGTTTTTT
TRBJ1-1	TRBV7-2	16	-	TRBD1	CASSLSHRGLNTEAFF	TGTGCCAGCAGCTTAAGTCACAGGGGTCTAAACACTGAAGCTTTCTTT
TRBJ2-1	TRBV13	15	-	-	CASSPPVRVYNEQFF	TGTGCCAGCAGCCCTCCGGTTCGGGTTTACAATGAGCAGTTCTTC
TRBJ2-5	TRBV7-3	13	-	-	CASSLTYGETQYF	TGTGCCAGCAGCTTAACTTACGGGGAGACCCAGTACTTC
TRBJ2-7	TRBV11-2	16	-	TRBD2	CASSPLSGRSSYEQYF	TGTGCCAGCAGCCCCCTTAGCGGGAGAAGCTCCTACGAGCAGTACTTC
TRBJ2-3	TRBV27	14	-	-	CASSILSGPDTQYF	TGTGCCAGCAGTATTCTTTCAGGGCCAGATACGCAGTATTTT
TRBJ1-5	TRBV27	16	-	-	CASSLEAGNLNQPQHF	TGTGCCAGCAGTTTAGAGGCCGGGAACTTAAATCAGCCCCAGCATTTT
TRBJ2-3	TRBV15	17	-	-	CATSRANAGSGTDTQYF	TGTGCCACCAGCAGGGCTAATGCAGGGTCCGGGACAGATACGCAGTATTTT
TRBJ2-3	TRBV30	10	-	-	CACFPDTQYF	TGTGCCTGCTTCCCAGATACGCAGTATTTT
TRBJ2-1	TRBV11-2	14	-	-	CASSPPLAFNEQFF	TGTGCCAGCAGCCCCCCTCTAGCGTTCAATGAGCAGTTCTTC
TRBJ1-5	TRBV28	15	-	-	CASSYLLARDQPQHF	TGTGCCAGCAGTTACCTTTTGGCCCGGGATCAGCCCCAGCATTTT
TRBJ2-2	TRBV27	17	-	-	CASSPIREGERSGELFF	TGTGCCAGCAGCCCGATAAGGGAGGGGGAGAGGTCCGGGGAGCTGTTTTTT
TRBJ1-3	TRBV28	18	-	TRBD1	CASSLMGDRGRPGNTIYF	TGTGCCAGCAGCTTAATGGGCGACAGGGGGCGGCCAGGAAACACCATATATTTT
TRBJ2-7	TRBV2	13	-	TRBD2	CASTGLAGVEQYF	TGTGCCAGCACGGGACTAGCGGGAGTCGAGCAGTACTTC
TRBJ2-1	TRBV10-3	14	-	TRBD1	CAITDGTGTNEQFF	TGTGCCATCACCGACGGGACAGGGACGAATGAGCAGTTCTTC
TRBJ1-1	TRBV30	13	-	-	CAWSAGIHTEAFF	TGTGCCTGGAGTGCGGGAATACACACTGAAGCTTTCTTT
TRBJ2-7	TRBV5-1	15	-	TRBD1	CASSSRDRGPYEQYF	TGCGCCAGCAGCAGCCGGGACAGGGGGCCCTACGAGCAGTACTTC
TRBJ2-1	TRBV5-1	16	-	TRBD2	CASSSPALATYNEQFF	TGCGCCAGCAGCTCCCCGGCACTAGCGACTTACAATGAGCAGTTCTTC
TRBJ1-1	TRBV11-2	13	-	TRBD1	CASSSRQGAEAFF	TGTGCCAGCAGCTCTCGACAGGGGGCTGAAGCTTTCTTT
TRBJ2-7	TRBV2	15	-	TRBD1	CASSETGQGHYEQYF	TGTGCCAGCAGTGAAACAGGACAGGGACACTACGAGCAGTACTTC
TRBJ1-1	TRBV28	15	-	-	CASSLWAILNTEAFF	TGTGCCAGCAGTTTATGGGCAATCTTGAACACTGAAGCTTTCTTT
TRBJ2-1	TRBV5-1	15	-	-	CASSLSRRGYNEQFF	TGCGCCAGCAGCTTGTCCCGGAGGGGCTACAATGAGCAGTTCTTC
TRBJ2-5	TRBV11-3	13	-	-	CASSSPGEETQYF	TGTGCCAGCAGCTCCCCGGGAGAAGAGACCCAGTACTTC
TRBJ1-2	TRBV5-1	15	-	-	CASSLAYSSLYGYTF	TGCGCCAGCAGCTTGGCCTATAGCAGCCTCTATGGCTACACCTTC
TRBJ2-7	TRBV27	16	-	-	CASTLRGGTGHYEQYF	TGTGCCAGCACCTTACGGGGGGGGACAGGCCACTACGAGCAGTACTTC
TRBJ2-5	TRBV5-4	19	-	TRBD1	CASSWSRTGGVRAKETQYF	TGTGCCAGCAGCTGGAGCCGGACAGGGGGTGTCCGGGCCAAAGAGACCCAGTACTTC
TRBJ1-3	TRBV28	15	-	-	CASSRRGGYGNTIYF	TGTGCCAGCAGCCGGCGGGGGGGGTACGGAAACACCATATATTTT
TRBJ2-7	TRBV28	13	-	-	CASSLSVGYEQYF	TGTGCCAGCAGTTTATCGGTCGGGTACGAGCAGTACTTC
TRBJ2-7	TRBV28	15	-	-	CASSFNGQTPYEQYF	TGTGCCAGCAGTTTCAACGGACAGACTCCCTACGAGCAGTACTTC
TRBJ1-5	TRBV27	15	-	-	CASSLSVTVNQPQHF	TGTGCCAGCAGTTTAAGCGTGACAGTAAATCAGCCCCAGCATTTT
TRBJ2-1	TRBV5-6	16	-	TRBD2	CASSLGLAGEGHEQFF	TGTGCCAGCAGCTTGGGCCTAGCGGGAGAGGGCCATGAGCAGTTCTTC
TRBJ1-5	TRBV5-5	15	-	-	CASSSTGQSNQPQHF	TGTGCCAGCAGCTCAACGGGACAAAGCAATCAGCCCCAGCATTTT
TRBJ1-5	TRBV30	14	-	TRBD1	CAWSGTGAGQPQHF	TGTGCCTGGAGTGGAACAGGGGCAGGACAGCCCCAGCATTTT
TRBJ2-2	TRBV9	13	-	-	CASSGSGNGELFF	TGTGCCAGCAGCGGATCCGGGAACGGGGAGCTGTTTTTT
TRBJ2-3	TRBV9	16	-	-	CASSLLPSSATDTQYF	TGTGCCAGCAGCCTACTCCCTAGCTCCGCCACAGATACGCAGTATTTT
TRBJ2-3	TRBV4-2	18	-	TRBD2	CASSPIRGGRAGTDTQYF	TGTGCCAGCAGCCCCATAAGGGGCGGGAGGGCCGGAACAGATACGCAGTATTTT
TRBJ2-5	TRBV19	12	-	-	CATLGAEETQYF	TGTGCCACCCTGGGGGCAGAAGAGACCCAGTACTTC
TRBJ1-2	TRBV5-6	13	-	TRBD1	CASSGQGVFGYTF	TGTGCCAGCAGCGGGCAGGGGGTGTTTGGCTACACCTTC
TRBJ2-3	TRBV10-3	14	-	-	CAISWDGAGDTQYF	TGTGCCATCAGTTGGGATGGAGCAGGAGATACGCAGTATTTT
TRBJ2-1	TRBV7-3	15	-	TRBD2	CASSLGREGLNEQFF	TGTGCCAGCAGCTTAGGGCGGGAGGGCCTCAATGAGCAGTTCTTC
TRBJ2-7	TRBV19	15	-	-	CASSIQGGTSYEQYF	TGTGCCAGTAGTATTCAGGGGGGGACCTCCTACGAGCAGTACTTC
TRBJ2-7	TRBV27	13	once	-	CASSYPGSYEQYF	TGTGCCAGCAGTTATCCGGGCTCCTACGAGCAGTACTTC
TRBJ2-1	TRBV27	16	-	-	CASNPFPAGTYNEQFF	TGTGCCAGCAACCCCTTCCCCGCGGGGACCTACAATGAGCAGTTCTTC
TRBJ2-1	TRBV27	17	-	-	CASSLVGVRGGSGEQFF	TGTGCCAGCAGTTTAGTTGGAGTGAGGGGAGGTTCGGGTGAGCAGTTCTTC
TRBJ1-4	TRBV7-9	13	-	-	CASLGQGSEKLFF	TGTGCCAGCCTAGGGCAGGGGAGTGAAAAACTGTTTTTT
TRBJ1-5	TRBV7-8	17	-	-	CASSLSDQTSANQPQHF	TGTGCCAGCAGCTTAAGCGACCAGACCTCCGCTAATCAGCCCCAGCATTTT
TRBJ1-1	TRBV19	19	-	TRBD1	CASSISEDRGKEGNTEAFF	TGTGCCAGTAGTATTTCCGAGGACAGGGGCAAAGAGGGGAACACTGAAGCTTTCTTT
TRBJ2-1	TRBV28	19	-	TRBD2	CASSFPGSNRRGRGDEQFF	TGTGCCAGCAGTTTTCCGGGATCGAACAGACGCGGGAGAGGGGATGAGCAGTTCTTC
TRBJ2-1	TRBV19	22	-	TRBD2	CASSTRPIAGLAARSSYNEQFF	TGTGCCAGTAGCACCAGACCCATCGCGGGACTAGCGGCAAGAAGCTCCTACAATGAGCAGTTCTTC
TRBJ2-7	TRBV5-1	17	-	TRBD2	CASSSGLAGVRSYEQYF	TGCGCCAGCAGCTCCGGACTAGCGGGGGTCAGGAGCTACGAGCAGTACTTC
TRBJ2-7	TRBV9	16	-	-	CASSASSVIPPHEQYF	TGTGCCAGCAGCGCCTCTTCGGTCATCCCCCCCCACGAGCAGTACTTC
TRBJ2-6	TRBV29-1	18	-	TRBD1	CSVDQGDRPASGANVLTF	TGCAGCGTTGACCAGGGGGACAGGCCAGCCTCTGGGGCCAACGTCCTGACTTTC
TRBJ2-7	TRBV7-9	16	-	-	CASSQEDSNSPYEQYF	TGTGCCAGCAGCCAAGAGGACTCCAATAGCCCCTACGAGCAGTACTTC